These 7 T cell receptor beta chains were all obtained from the same sample, sequenced in a study of STAT5B mutations in CD4+ large granular lymphocyte leukemia (dated by TCRdb to the early 2020s). Library preparation employed the immunoSEQ multiplex PCR assay. TCRdb took this table from immuneACCESS and kept in-frame rearrangements with V and J called. Such tables lack part of the clones; where checked against another copy, unresolved V genes explain under half of the gap, and the rest is unexplained. The sample contains about 20,000 clones, around 81% of them found a single time. The ten largest make up over 0.4% of the sample. The sample was CD4+ T cells from blood buffy coats. The receptors were sampled from a human donor in good health.

This clone was observed a few times. The chain joins TRBV7-9 to TRBJ1-1, with TRBD1 matching 8 bases. Germline V gene sequence: CDR1 SEHNR, CDR2 FQNEAQ (reference sequence). There are 13 residues in the CDR3. V was pared by 3 bases and J by 5 bases, with 2 bases of the junction left unmatched. The CDR3 DNA follows: TGTGCCAGCAGCTTTACAGGGGGTACTGAAGCTTTCTTT. Its protein is CASSFTGGTEAFF.

The chain combines TRBV7-2 with TRBJ2-7; D is possibly TRBD2 (6 bases). CDR1 and CDR2 (germline): SGHTA, FQGNSA. The CDR3 has 15 amino acids. Trimming removed 0 bases from V and 7 bases from J, with 16 bases in between. CDR3: CASSLAAGPSWEQYF. The CDR3 DNA is TGTGCCAGCAGCTTAGCGGCGGGACCTTCCTGGGAGCAGTACTTC.

With regard to this clone: Different DNA sequences within this sample yield the same CDR3. The V gene is TRBV29-1, the J gene TRBJ1-1; a weak D match, TRBD1 (6 bases). Trimming cost V 1 base and J 2 bases, with 8 bases left between them. The CDR3 has 13 amino acids. Per germline, CDR1 SQVTM and CDR2 ANQGSEA. The CDR3 reads CSVEGGGNTEAFF. The CDR3, as DNA: TGCAGCGTTGAAGGGGGGGGCAACACTGAAGCTTTCTTT.

This clone was seen a handful of times. CDR3 in DNA: TGCAGTGCTAGAGAAGTCAAAGCTTTCTTT. This gives the protein CSAREVKAFF. This chain joins TRBV20-1 and TRBJ1-1; D unclear. With 0 bases removed from V and 9 bases from J, the gap between germline ends came to 5 bases. Germline V gene sequence: CDR1 DFQATT, CDR2 SNEGSKA (reference sequence). CDR3 length: 10 amino acids.

The chain combines TRBV7-9 with TRBJ2-1, with D possibly matching TRBD2 (5 bases). The V end was cut by 4 bases, the J end by 12 bases, with 13 bases between. CDR1 SEHNR and CDR2 FQNEAQ come from the germline V gene (reference sequence). CDR3 length: 12 residues. CDR3 nucleotide sequence: TGTGCCAGCAGCTCGACGGGGTGGCGGCAGTTCTTC. Its protein product is CASSSTGWRQFF.

The chain combines TRBV28 with TRBJ1-2; maybe TRBD1 (5 bases). V was cut by 7 bases and J by 5 bases, with 17 bases left in between. This CDR3 is 14 amino acids long. Germline loops: CDR1 MDHEN, CDR2 SYDVKM. The CDR3 reads CASTFVGGGYGYTF. CDR3 nucleotide sequence: TGTGCCAGCACCTTCGTTGGGGGTGGTTATGGCTACACCTTC.

This clone showed up just a few times. V usage is TRBV7-8 and J usage is TRBJ2-2; no firm D call. The germline V gene has CDR1 SGHVS and CDR2 FQNEAQ. There are 16 residues in the CDR3. V was shortened by 5 bases and J by 3 bases, with 16 bases between the two germline ends. The CDR3 loop is CASSPLSRLDTGELFF. In DNA form, the CDR3 reads TGTGCCAGCAGCCCGTTATCAAGGCTAGACACCGGGGAGCTGTTTTTT. Combining the CDR3 with reference TRBV7-8 and TRBJ2-2 gives the whole variable domain GAGVSQSPRYKVAKRGQDVALRCDPISGHVSLFWYQQALGQGPEFLTYFQNEAQLDKSGLPSDRFFAERPEGSVSTLKIQRTQQEDSAVYLCASSPLSRLDTGELFFGEGSRLTVL.